The sequence of this T cell receptor (beta chain) was determined in a study of shared T cell receptors in the human thymus. Libraries were prepared by immunoSEQ multiplex PCR; TCRdb keeps only in-frame clonotypes and omits some of them. The table lists about 660,000 clones, 70% to 90% of them singletons. For this clone: One end of the junction does not line up with germline, which may come from a read error.

This same sample was also taken into another study, of human thymus T cells. That work adds: Thymus tissue was removed during corrective cardiac surgery. Seemingly biased V and J gene usage marked thymic and blood repertoires. Related reports documented highly overlapping thymic repertoires among unrelated individuals.

Material: thymocytes. The TCR comes from a boy in the first two years of life with a congenital heart defect.

CDR3 amino acids: CASSLFTLYRYTF. The CDR3, as DNA: TGTGCCAGCAGCTTGTTCACCCTCTATCGCTACACCTTC. The rearrangement joins TRBV5-6 to TRBJ1-2; no reliable D call. CDR1 is SGHDT and CDR2 is YYEEEE in the germline V gene. The CDR3 covers 13 residues.